One sample yielded the 31 T cell receptor beta chains listed below, sequenced in a study of T cells in Graves' hyperthyroidism and ophthalmopathy. TCR beta CDR3 sequences were amplified from RNA transcripts. A first-round RT-PCR of the TCR CDR3 used the HTBI primer set. A single record per CDR3 protein comes from TCRdb applying MiXCR to the multiplex PCR reads. The sample yields hundreds of thousands of distinct CDR3 sequences, about 45% seen once. What was sequenced was peripheral blood or thyroid tissue (not recorded which). These receptors originate from an adult man with Graves' disease, either hyperthyroidism or ophthalmopathy (not recorded which).

The chain is built from TRBV15 and TRBJ2-5; D gene ambiguous. The V gene's germline CDR1 is LNHNV and CDR2 YYDKDF (reference sequence). V gave up 8 bases and J gave up 9 bases, with 4 bases separating them. The CDR3 sequence is 8 residues long. The CDR3 region is CATAPQYF. CDR3 DNA sequence: TGTGCCACCGCTCCCCAGTACTTC. The complete variable domain, with remaining parts taken from reference TRBV15 and TRBJ2-5, reads DAMVIQNPRYQVTQFGKPVTLSCSQTLNHNVMYWYQQKSSQAPKLLFHYYDKDFNNEADTPDNFQSRRPNTSFCFLDIRSPGLGDTAMYLCATAPQYFGPGTRLLVL.

This clonotype has ten or more counts. The J gene is TRBJ2-7, the V gene TRBV19; 8 bases are shared with TRBD2. The V and J ends lost 7 bases and 4 bases, in that order; junction bases with no gene match: 6. CDR3 length equals 13 residues. From germline, CDR1 is LNHDA and CDR2 SQIVND (reference sequence). The DNA for the CDR3 is TGTGCCAGTACAGGTAGCGGGAAATACGAGCAGTACTTC. The encoded protein is CASTGSGKYEQYF.

Note on this clonotype: An end of the junction does not agree with germline; a read error may underlie this. The V and J genes are TRBV10-1 and TRBJ1-1; D ambiguous. This CDR3 contains 12 residues. Germline V gene data show CDR1 as WNHNN and CDR2 as SYGVQD (reference sequence). Written as DNA, the CDR3 is TGCGCCAGCAGTGACCGCTTGTACGGAGCTTCCTTT. It encodes CASSDRLYGASF.

The CDR3 loop reads CSVDLGTSGSYEQYF. CDR3 coding DNA: TGCAGCGTTGACTTAGGGACATCGGGTTCCTACGAGCAGTACTTC. The chain joins TRBV29-1 to TRBJ2-7; tentative D call: TRBD1 (6 bases). Between the trimmed V and J ends, which lost 3 bases and 1 base, there was a span of 16 bases. The CDR3 covers 15 residues. Germline CDR1 and CDR2: SQVTM and ANQGSEA.

V gene TRBV10-3 combines with J gene TRBJ2-7, with 10 bases aligning to TRBD1. Germline V gene lookup returns CDR1 ENHRY and CDR2 SYGVKD. Unmatched junction bases numbered 3, after V lost 7 bases and J lost 6 bases. This CDR3 has 12 residues. Here the CDR3 reads CAIKDRGAEQYF. CDR3 bases: TGTGCCATCAAGGACAGGGGGGCCGAGCAGTACTTC.

With respect to this clonotype: Possible read error: a much larger clone is one base away. This chain connects TRBV7-9 to TRBJ1-1, with D unresolved. The CDR3 is 15 residues long. Trimming removed 5 bases at V and 1 base at J, with 14 bases between. Germline V gives CDR1 SEHNR, CDR2 FQNEAQ (reference sequence). The DNA for the CDR3 is TGTGCCAGCAGCCGAGGGTCCGCGGGGAACACTGAAGCTTTCTTT. Its protein product is CASSRGSAGNTEAFF.

The chain employs TRBV10-3 and TRBJ1-1, with TRBD1 matching over 8 bases. This CDR3 comprises 16 residues. V lost 10 bases and J lost 0; bases outside the gene matches: 13. Germline CDR1 ENHRY, CDR2 SYGVKD. CDR3 residues: CANTDLTGVMNTEAFF. The CDR3 DNA reads as TGTGCCAACACCGACCTGACAGGGGTCATGAACACTGAAGCTTTCTTT.

Only a few counts were recorded for this clonotype. V and J are TRBV5-4 and TRBJ2-7, with 7 positions matching TRBD1. The CDR3 covers 15 residues. The ends lost 4 bases at V and 5 bases at J; junction bases unmatched: 12. The germline V gene has CDR1 SGHNT and CDR2 YYREEE (reference sequence). DNA for the CDR3: TGTGCCAGCAGCCCTGCTACTCGACAGGGCCACGAGCAGTACTTC. Translating gives CASSPATRQGHEQYF.

This clonotype was observed at least ten times. This CDR3 reads CASSLRAAFEETQYF. DNA of the CDR3: TGTGCCAGCAGCCTCCGCGCCGCCTTCGAAGAGACCCAGTACTTC. This chain uses TRBV13 with TRBJ2-5; D call uncertain. Germline V gives CDR1 PRHDT, CDR2 FYEKMQ (reference sequence). V dropped 5 bases and J dropped 3 bases, with 16 bases sitting between them. The CDR3 sequence is 15 residues long.

The rearrangement uses TRBV9 and TRBJ1-6; D not certain. The CDR3 totals 18 residues. Per the germline V gene, CDR1 is SGDLS and CDR2 is YYNGEE. The V gene lost 0 bases and the J gene lost 4 bases, with 17 bases spanning the gap. CDR3 in DNA: TGTGCCAGCAGCGTAGGGATCGCGGGAGAATGGTATAATTCACCCCTCCACTTT. Its translation: CASSVGIAGEWYNSPLHF.

This clonotype has ten or more counts. The chain links TRBV2 to TRBJ2-5; D gene uncertain. Trimming removed 2 bases from V and 5 bases from J, with 6 bases in between. The CDR3 has 12 amino acids. Germline-derived CDR1 and CDR2 are SNHLY and FYNNEI. As DNA, the CDR3 is TGTGCCAGCAGTGAAAGGTGGGAGACCCAGTACTTC. Its protein product is CASSERWETQYF.

This clonotype showed up just once. Just one base apart from a much larger clone, this may be a read error. J is TRBJ1-1 and V is TRBV10-3, with D unresolved. Germline lookup yields CDR1 ENHRY and CDR2 SYGVKD. Deletions cut 7 bases from V and 4 bases from J, with 10 bases between. The CDR3 extends over 12 amino acids. The DNA of the CDR3 is TGTGCCATCAAGCCTCGAGGCACTGAAGCTTTCTTT. This codes for CAIKPRGTEAFF.

The V gene is TRBV29-1, the J gene TRBJ1-3, with a tentative D call TRBD1 (6 bases). Trimming pared 5 bases from V and 4 bases from J, leaving 15 bases between. The CDR3 is 14 amino acids. CDR1 SQVTM and CDR2 ANQGSEA come from the germline V gene. The CDR3 bases are TGCAGCGTTTCAGCGGGGGCGGACGGAAACACCATATATTTT. The encoded protein is CSVSAGADGNTIYF.

This chain links TRBV9 with TRBJ1-3; D ambiguous. The V gene's germline CDR1 is SGDLS and CDR2 YYNGEE. The CDR3 has 15 residues. Between the trimmed V and J ends, which lost 3 bases and 4 bases, there was a span of 14 bases. CDR3 region: CASSDPSLRGNTIYF. In DNA form, the CDR3 reads TGTGCCAGCAGCGACCCCTCACTAAGGGGAAACACCATATATTTT.

This clonotype was counted only a few times. V is TRBV6-5 and J is TRBJ1-4; D is undetermined. The germline V gene encodes CDR1 MNHEY and CDR2 SVGAGI. The CDR3 is 14 residues long. The V end lost 6 bases, the J end lost 0 bases, and 8 bases lay between the germline ends. The CDR3 is CASRPDATNEKLFF. The CDR3 bases are TGTGCCAGCAGGCCGGATGCAACTAATGAAAAACTGTTTTTT.

This clonotype was detected a few times. This sequence joins TRBV6-1 and TRBJ1-4; tentatively, D is TRBD1 (5 bases). The germline gives CDR1 MNHNS, CDR2 SASEGT. V gave up 6 bases and J gave up 5 bases, with 16 bases separating them. The CDR3 extends over 15 amino acids. The CDR3 sequence: CASRPSGLGNEKLFF. CDR3 nucleotide sequence: TGTGCCAGCAGACCTTCAGGGCTAGGGAATGAAAAACTGTTTTTT.

To note about this clonotype: Because the CDR3's place on the DNA is in doubt, the DNA is left out and the CDR3 is given as listed by TCRdb. The rearrangement links TRBV2 to TRBJ1-2; the table's D gene call, TRBD1, was not cross checked with the DNA. Counting both end residues, the CDR3 totals 16 amino acids. In germline, CDR1 is SNHLY, CDR2 FYNNEI. CDR3 in amino acids: CASSVGTVGAFFGYTF.

This clonotype was picked up many times. J is TRBJ1-2 and V is TRBV7-9, with 7 bases matching TRBD1. CDR3 length: 13 residues. CDR1 is SEHNR and CDR2 is FQNEAQ in the germline V gene (reference sequence). V trimming: 5 bases; J trimming: 8 bases; junction bases outside the gene matches: 8. CDR3 DNA: TGTGCCAGCAGCACCGGACAGGCGAGAGGCTACACCTTC. The encoded protein is CASSTGQARGYTF.

Turning to this clonotype: A single base separates this from a much larger clone, so it may be a read error. CDR3 residues: CASSERKDQPQHF. CDR3 bases: TGTGCCAGCAGTGAAAGAAAAGATCAGCCCCAGCATTTT. This chain joins TRBV2 and TRBJ1-5; D is uncertain. Germline V CDR1 and CDR2: SNHLY, FYNNEI. This CDR3 has 13 residues. Trimming left V 2 bases short and J 5 bases short, with 7 bases between.

This clonotype was found many times. V gene TRBV29-1 combines with J gene TRBJ1-2; D may be TRBD1 (6 bases). Trimming took off 5 bases at V and 4 bases at J, with 14 bases between the two ends. The CDR3 runs to 13 residues. Germline V gene sequence: CDR1 SQVTM, CDR2 ANQGSEA. The CDR3 region is CSVIRGSLYGYTF. The DNA of the CDR3 is TGCAGCGTTATCAGGGGCTCGCTCTATGGCTACACCTTC.

This clonotype was seen a few times. The V call is TRBV9, the J call TRBJ1-1; D call uncertain. Germline CDR1 reads SGDLS; CDR2 reads YYNGEE. Trimming took 4 bases from V and 5 from J, leaving 12 bases between them. The CDR3 consists of 13 residues. CDR3 in amino acids: CASSQAAVTEAFF. CDR3 nucleotides: TGTGCCAGCAGCCAAGCAGCGGTAACTGAAGCTTTCTTT.

The genes are TRBV20-1 and TRBJ1-1, with TRBD1 as a possible D gene (5 bases). Deletions cut 3 bases from V and 4 bases from J, with 24 bases between. This CDR3 has 17 residues. The germline gives CDR1 DFQATT, CDR2 SNEGSKA (reference sequence). CDR3 sequence (DNA): TGCAGTGCTAGGATGGACCGCCCAGGGAGAGGTACCACTGAAGCTTTCTTT. Its protein is CSARMDRPGRGTTEAFF.

This clonotype occurred a few times. This chain uses TRBV29-1 with TRBJ1-2; weak D call: TRBD1 (5 bases). The CDR3 has 11 amino acids. With 2 bases removed from V and 6 bases from J, the gap between germline ends came to 7 bases. CDR1 is SQVTM, CDR2 ANQGSEA, per germline. DNA of the CDR3: TGCAGCGTTGAACGGGGGGATGGCTACACCTTC. Amino acid sequence: CSVERGDGYTF.

This clonotype occurred a few times. This sequence joins TRBV9 and TRBJ1-2; tentatively, D is TRBD1 (6 bases). Trimming removed 4 bases from V and 7 bases from J, with 14 bases in between. The germline CDR1 and CDR2 sequences are SGDLS and YYNGEE. The CDR3 is 13 residues long. The DNA of the CDR3 is TGTGCCAGCAGCTCGAGGACAGCCTTTGGCTACACCTTC. Its translation: CASSSRTAFGYTF.

The table lists this clonotype with a few counts. The chain uses TRBV7-8 and TRBJ1-4, with D possibly matching TRBD1 (6 bases). Per germline, CDR1 SGHVS and CDR2 FQNEAQ. CDR3 length: 14 residues. Between the trimmed V and J ends, which lost 3 bases and 5 bases, there was a span of 10 bases. CDR3 bases: TGTGCCAGCAGCTTGGACAGAATAAATGAAAAACTGTTTTTT. Encoded protein: CASSLDRINEKLFF.

The rearrangement uses TRBV9 and TRBJ2-5; TRBD2 might be the D (5 bases). The CDR3 is 14 residues long. CDR1 is SGDLS, CDR2 YYNGEE, per germline. The V and J ends lost 0 bases and 5 bases respectively, with 11 bases between them. CDR3 bases: TGTGCCAGCAGCGTAGGGGAGTTATCGGAGACCCAGTACTTC. It encodes CASSVGELSETQYF.

The chain is built from TRBV7-9 and TRBJ2-2, with 7 bases that match TRBD1. Germline assignment: CDR1 SEHNR and CDR2 FQNEAQ (reference sequence). Losses at the gene ends were 5 bases for V and 11 bases for J; bases not matched to a gene: 11. The length of the CDR3 is 14 residues. The CDR3 DNA sequence: TGTGCCAGCAGCCTAGGGACAGTCGCCTACGAGCTGTTTTTT. This encodes CASSLGTVAYELFF. Drawing the rest from reference TRBV7-9 and TRBJ2-2, the complete variable domain is DTGVSQNPRHKITKRGQNVTFRCDPISEHNRLYWYRQTLGQGPEFLTYFQNEAQLEKSRLLSDRFSAERPKGSFSTLEIQRTEQGDSAMYLCASSLGTVAYELFFGEGSRLTVL.

The chain joins TRBV5-1 to TRBJ1-6, with 7 bases that match TRBD1. The CDR3 totals 16 residues. With V trimmed by 0 bases and J by 7 bases, 7 bases remained unmatched. CDR1 and CDR2 from the germline V gene are SGHRS and YFSETQ. As DNA, the CDR3 is TGCGCCAGCAGCTTGGAAGCGGGACAGAACAATTCACCCCTCCACTTT. It is translated as CASSLEAGQNNSPLHF.

The chain uses TRBV7-9 and TRBJ1-2; a possible D gene is TRBD1 (5 bases). The V and J ends lost 3 bases and 2 bases respectively, with 22 bases between them. Germline CDR1 is SEHNR and CDR2 is FQNEAQ (reference sequence). This CDR3 contains 18 residues. The DNA for the CDR3 is TGTGCCAGCAGCTTCGGTGGGGACCCCATATTACTCAACTATGGCTACACCTTC. Encoded protein: CASSFGGDPILLNYGYTF.

Of note for this clonotype: At one boundary the junction diverges from the germline segment, which might be a read error. V usage is TRBV2 and J usage is TRBJ1-4; 7 nucleotides line up with TRBD1. The CDR3 covers 17 residues. Germline CDR1 reads SNHLY; CDR2 reads FYNNEI. CDR3 nucleotides: TGTGCCAGCAGCTCTCCCCTTGACAGGGTCGTTAATGAAAAACTGCTTTTT. Amino acid sequence: CASSSPLDRVVNEKLLF. Together with reference TRBV2 and TRBJ1-4, the CDR3 gives the full variable domain: EPEVTQTPSHQVTQMGQEVILRCVPISNHLYFYWYRQILGQKVEFLVSFYNNEISEKSEIFDDQFSVERPDGSNFTLKIRSTKLEDSAMYFCASSSPLDRVVNEKLLFGSGTQLSVL.

This clonotype has ten or more counts. This rearrangement joins TRBV2 to TRBJ1-4; no firm D call. Between the trimmed V and J ends, which lost 8 bases and 0 bases, there was a span of 10 bases. Looked up from germline, CDR1 is SNHLY and CDR2 is FYNNEI. This CDR3 spans 14 amino acids. The CDR3 DNA sequence: TGTGCCAGCCGAGCGACGACAACTAATGAAAAACTGTTTTTT. Encoded protein: CASRATTTNEKLFF.